What follows are 31 T cell receptor beta chains derived from one specimen sequenced in a study of T cell repertoires in cytomegalovirus infection. TCRdb re-called the reads through MiXCR, storing one row per CDR3 protein. Of about 770,000 distinct CDR3 sequences in the sample, about 29% were seen once. For these receptors, no antigen is known. The sequencing used cultured CD8+ T cells from PBMCs, collected from culture after CMV antigen stimulation. The origin of the receptors is a human donor in good health (CMV status not recorded). Some clones in this sample may be carry-over from other donors' samples.

This clonotype has just a few counts. The chain is built from TRBV12-5 and TRBJ2-2; tentative D call: TRBD1 (6 bases). The CDR3 totals 18 residues. V was pared by 0 bases and J by 3 bases, with 17 bases between. Germline CDR1 LGHNT, CDR2 FRNRAP. The CDR3 loop reads CASGLVLGTGTYTGELFF. For the CDR3, the DNA is TGTGCTAGTGGTTTGGTACTAGGCACAGGGACGTACACCGGGGAGCTGTTTTTT.

As regards this clonotype: A much bigger clone sits one base away, suggesting this may be a read error. V is TRBV12-3 or TRBV12-4 and J is TRBJ1-2, with D possibly being TRBD1 (6 bases). V was cut by 7 bases and J by 7 bases, with 16 bases left in between. The CDR3 loop spans 13 amino acids. The CDR3 spells CASTSNRVLGYTF. CDR3 DNA sequence: TGTGCCAGCACTTCCAACAGGGTTCTTGGCTACACCTTC.

Only a few counts were recorded for this clonotype. At one end, the junction sequence differs from germline, possibly due to a read error. The chain carries TRBV7-7 and TRBJ2-3; TRBD2 aligns across 10 bases. The CDR3 sequence is 18 residues long. CDR1 and CDR2 (germline): SSHAT, FNYEAQ (reference sequence). The DNA of the CDR3 is TGTGCTAGCAGCTTATGGGCTAGCGGGGGCCCTAGCACAGATACGCAGTATTTT. As protein: CASSLWASGGPSTDTQYF.

The chain couples TRBV12-3 or TRBV12-4 to TRBJ1-5, with unresolved D. The CDR3 consists of 13 residues. The ends were cut back, 3 bases at V and 5 bases at J, with 8 bases in the middle. The CDR3 region has the DNA TGTGCCAGCAGTTTGGGTGTTGATCAGCCCCAGCATTTT. Residues: CASSLGVDQPQHF.

The V and J genes are TRBV10-3 and TRBJ2-7; D ambiguous. This CDR3 is 16 amino acids long. Trimming stripped 0 bases from V and 2 bases from J, with 14 bases between. Germline-derived CDR1 and CDR2 are ENHRY and SYGVKD. The CDR3 DNA is TGTGCCATCAGTGAGTCGAGTGAGGTTGGCGCCTACGAGCAGTACTTC. This translates into CAISESSEVGAYEQYF.

This clonotype appeared many times. The chain links TRBV7-6 to TRBJ2-1, with a possible D match to TRBD1 (5 bases). CDR1 is SGHVS and CDR2 is FNYEAQ in the germline V gene. The length of the CDR3 is 15 residues. Deletions cut 3 bases from V and 1 base from J, with 10 bases between. CDR3 residues: CASSFRTQSYNEQFF. CDR3 sequence (DNA): TGTGCCAGCAGCTTCAGGACACAGTCCTACAATGAGCAGTTCTTC.

V gene TRBV2 combines with J gene TRBJ2-3; tentative D call: TRBD1 (5 bases). Germline CDR1 reads SNHLY; CDR2 reads FYNNEI. V dropped 8 bases and J dropped 6 bases, with 21 bases sitting between them. CDR3 size: 15 residues. The DNA of the CDR3 is TGTGCCAGCCGCTCGACAGTTTACCTCCCGGATACGCAGTATTTT. Translating gives CASRSTVYLPDTQYF.

This chain uses TRBV15 with TRBJ1-5; D unclear. The germline gives CDR1 LNHNV, CDR2 YYDKDF (reference sequence). Trimming cost V 1 base and J 0 bases, with 7 bases left between them. The CDR3 extends over 15 amino acids. DNA of the CDR3: TGTGCCACCAGCAGAGTAGGAGGTAGCAATCAGCCCCAGCATTTT. It encodes CATSRVGGSNQPQHF.

This clonotype came up a few times. The chain uses TRBV6-5 and TRBJ1-5; tentative D call: TRBD1 (5 bases). The CDR3 spans 15 residues. CDR1 is MNHEY and CDR2 is SVGAGI in the germline V gene. V lost 2 bases and J 6 bases, leaving 14 bases between the germline ends. CDR3 residues: CASSYSGGGGQPQHF. Written as DNA, the CDR3 is TGTGCCAGCAGTTACAGCGGGGGGGGAGGTCAGCCCCAGCATTTT.

This clonotype was seen a few times. The genes are TRBV7-9 and TRBJ2-7; D is unresolved. Germline CDR1 reads SEHNR; CDR2 reads FQNEAQ (reference sequence). Trimming cost V 6 bases and J 2 bases, with 5 bases left between them. CDR3 size: 11 residues. CDR3 DNA sequence: TGTGCCAGCAGGCAACCCTACGAGCAGTACGTC. Encoded protein: CASRQPYEQYV.

This clonotype was counted at least ten times. V usage is TRBV7-2 and J usage is TRBJ2-3, with D possibly TRBD2 on 6 matching bases. The CDR3 runs 14 residues. The germline CDR1 and CDR2 sequences are SGHTA and FQGNSA. The V and J ends lost 4 bases and 2 bases respectively, with 10 bases between them. The CDR3 reads CASSSSVNTDTQYF. In nucleotides, the CDR3 is TGTGCCAGCAGCTCTAGCGTTAACACAGATACGCAGTATTTT.

The J gene is TRBJ1-1, the V gene TRBV6-5, with D possibly matching TRBD1 (6 bases). V was cut by 5 bases and J by 12 bases, with 16 bases left in between. CDR1 MNHEY and CDR2 SVGAGI come from the germline V gene. CDR3 length: 12 residues. CDR3: CASSPPQGSTFF. As DNA, the CDR3 is TGTGCCAGCAGTCCACCACAGGGTTCGACTTTCTTT.

V is TRBV27 and J is TRBJ2-2, with D possibly matching TRBD1 (6 bases). This CDR3 is built from 18 residues. Germline CDR1 is MNHEY and CDR2 is SMNVEV (reference sequence). V was pared by 3 bases and J by 4 bases, with 21 bases between. The CDR3 sequence is CASSFGTRGRVGTGELFF. The CDR3 DNA sequence: TGTGCCAGCAGTTTTGGGACACGGGGACGCGTTGGCACCGGGGAGCTGTTTTTT.

This clonotype came up a few times. The chain carries TRBV11-2 and TRBJ2-1, with D possibly TRBD2 on 5 matching bases. The germline V and J ends were trimmed by 6 bases and 5 bases, with 11 bases remaining between them. The CDR3 has 13 residues. CDR1 and CDR2 (germline): SGHAT, FQNNGV. CDR3 sequence: CASRLGGHNEQFF. CDR3 DNA: TGTGCCAGCAGGCTAGGAGGCCACAATGAGCAGTTCTTC.

This clonotype showed up just a few times. This rearrangement joins TRBV12-3 or TRBV12-4 to TRBJ1-1, with a possible D match to TRBD1 (6 bases). V dropped 6 bases and J dropped 4 bases, with 12 bases sitting between them. The CDR3 is 13 amino acids. CDR3 protein: CASRIQGSTEAFF. CDR3 DNA: TGTGCCAGCAGGATACAGGGTTCCACTGAAGCTTTCTTT.

The V and J genes are TRBV2 and TRBJ1-6; the match to TRBD1 covers 10 bases. CDR1 is SNHLY, CDR2 FYNNEI, per germline. The CDR3 sequence is 13 residues long. V trimming: 9 bases; J trimming: 10 bases; junction bases outside the gene matches: 6. CDR3 sequence: CARTGTGESPLHF. CDR3 DNA sequence: TGTGCCAGGACCGGGACAGGGGAATCACCCCTCCACTTT. Looking up the rest from reference TRBV2 and TRBJ1-6 gives the full variable domain: EPEVTQTPSHQVTQMGQEVILRCVPISNHLYFYWYRQILGQKVEFLVSFYNNEISEKSEIFDDQFSVERPDGSNFTLKIRSTKLEDSAMYFCARTGTGESPLHFGNGTRLTVT.

Regarding this clonotype: A much larger clone is a single base away; this may be a read error. This chain connects TRBV7-9 to TRBJ1-2; D ambiguous. The CDR3 extends over 14 amino acids. Germline V CDR1 and CDR2: SEHNR, FQNEAQ (reference sequence). CDR3 in amino acids: CASSLVMAGYGYSF. In nucleotides, the CDR3 is TGTGCCAGCAGCTTAGTGATGGCGGGATATGGCTACTCCTTC.

This clonotype turned up a few times. The chain uses TRBV29-1 and TRBJ1-1, with no clear D. Germline values: CDR1 SQVTM, CDR2 ANQGSEA. CDR3 size: 12 residues. V gave up 6 bases and J gave up 4 bases, with 12 bases separating them. CDR3 sequence: CSVPSPRTEAFF. The CDR3 DNA sequence: TGCAGCGTCCCCTCACCGCGCACTGAAGCTTTCTTT. Looking up the rest from reference TRBV29-1 and TRBJ1-1 gives the full variable domain: SAVISQKPSRDICQRGTSLTIQCQVDSQVTMMFWYRQQPGQSLTLIATANQGSEATYESGFVIDKFPISRPNLTFSTLTVSNMSPEDSSIYLCSVPSPRTEAFFGQGTRLTVV.

This chain uses TRBV7-9 with TRBJ2-1; no reliable D call. The CDR3 is 14 residues long. CDR1 and CDR2 from the germline V gene are SEHNR and FQNEAQ (reference sequence). As DNA, the CDR3 is TGTTTGATTGACCCCTCGAGCTCCTACAATGAGCAGTTCTTC. Its protein product is CLIDPSSSYNEQFF.

The DNA for the CDR3 is TGTGCCAGCAGTTTGATCATGCGTGGGAAGACCATATATTTT. As protein: CASSLIMRGKTIYF. V and J are TRBV28 and TRBJ1-3; no definite D call. The CDR3 spans 14 residues. The germline V and J ends were trimmed by 3 bases and 10 bases, with 16 bases remaining between them. Germline-derived CDR1 and CDR2 are MDHEN and SYDVKM. The full variable domain, rest sourced from reference TRBV28 and TRBJ1-3, is DVKVTQSSRYLVKRTGEKVFLECVQDMDHENMFWYRQDPGLGLRLIYFSYDVKMKEKGDIPEGYSVSREKKERFSLILESASTNQTSMYLCASSLIMRGKTIYFGEGSWLTVV.

The chain links TRBV19 to TRBJ1-5; 9 bases map to TRBD1. The CDR3 length is 14 residues. V lost 5 bases, J lost 7 bases, and 6 bases stayed unmatched. Looked up from germline, CDR1 is LNHDA and CDR2 is SQIVND (reference sequence). The CDR3 DNA follows: TGTGCCAGTAGTTTCACAGGGGGCCCGCAGCCCCAGCATTTT. It codes for CASSFTGGPQPQHF.

The J gene is TRBJ2-7, the V gene TRBV27, with 12 bases aligning to TRBD1. Germline V lookup: CDR1 MNHEY, CDR2 SMNVEV (reference sequence). The length of the CDR3 is 16 residues. Trimming took 0 bases from V and 3 from J; bases not matched to a gene: 3. In nucleotides, the CDR3 is TGTGCCAGCAGTTTATCTGGGACAGGGGGCTTCTACGAGCAGTACGTC. Translating it yields CASSLSGTGGFYEQYV.

This clonotype was observed a few times. The chain links TRBV6-5 to TRBJ2-1; 11 nucleotides agree with TRBD2. The trim removed 10 bases at V and 2 bases at J, leaving 10 bases unmatched. Germline V lookup: CDR1 MNHEY, CDR2 SVGAGI. The CDR3 runs 16 residues. The CDR3 spells CATTSGLAATYNEQFF. CDR3 DNA: TGTGCCACTACCTCGGGACTAGCGGCAACCTACAATGAGCAGTTCTTC.

This chain uses TRBV4-1 with TRBJ1-2, with 10 positions matching TRBD1. Per germline, CDR1 MGHRA and CDR2 YSYEKL. The CDR3 extends over 16 amino acids. The V gene end was trimmed by 6 bases and the J gene end by 4 bases; junction bases not matched to a gene: 11. The chain's CDR3 is CASSQISRDRGYGYTF. In DNA form, the CDR3 reads TGCGCCAGCAGTCAAATATCAAGGGACAGGGGCTATGGCTACACCTTC.

The rearrangement joins TRBV27 to TRBJ2-5; TRBD2 matches 8 bases. Germline CDR1 is MNHEY and CDR2 is SMNVEV (reference sequence). J was trimmed by 1 base and V by 4 bases; bases with no gene match: 8. This CDR3 contains 16 residues. CDR3 region: CASSSTPGGVQETQYF. In DNA, the CDR3 is TGTGCCAGCAGTTCCACCCCGGGGGGGGTCCAAGAGACCCAGTACTTC.

The V gene is TRBV2, the J gene TRBJ2-1, with D maybe TRBD1 (5 bases). Germline CDR1 and CDR2: SNHLY and FYNNEI. V lost 10 bases to trimming and J lost 6 bases, with 7 bases between them. CDR3 length: 10 residues. The CDR3 here is CATQVNEQFF. CDR3 DNA: TGTGCCACACAGGTCAATGAGCAGTTCTTC.

This clonotype showed up just a few times. The chain couples TRBV12-3 or TRBV12-4 to TRBJ1-5; 8 bases align to TRBD1. V dropped 6 bases and J dropped 5; count of bases not matched to a gene: 6. The CDR3 is made up of 14 amino acids. The CDR3 sequence is CASSPRQGYQPQHF. CDR3 nucleotides: TGTGCCAGCAGCCCCCGACAGGGGTATCAGCCCCAGCATTTT.

This rearrangement joins TRBV7-9 to TRBJ2-5; D is undetermined. CDR3 length: 14 residues. The germline V and J ends were trimmed by 5 bases and 2 bases, with 12 bases remaining between them. The V gene's germline CDR1 is SEHNR and CDR2 FQNEAQ (reference sequence). The CDR3 reads CASSPSLGQETQYF. CDR3 in DNA: TGTGCCAGCAGCCCCTCCTTAGGGCAAGAGACCCAGTACTTC.

This clonotype was picked up many times. The J gene is TRBJ1-5, the V gene TRBV27, with unresolved D. The CDR3 extends over 13 amino acids. Germline V gives CDR1 MNHEY, CDR2 SMNVEV (reference sequence). The V gene lost 1 base and the J gene lost 4 bases, with 5 bases spanning the gap. The CDR3 DNA sequence: TGTGCCAGCAGTTTATTCCCGAATCAGCCCCAGCATTTT. Translated: CASSLFPNQPQHF.

The V and J genes are TRBV6-5 and TRBJ1-1; D remains unclear. Germline CDR1 reads MNHEY; CDR2 reads SVGAGI. Trimming stripped 6 bases from V and 1 base from J, with 12 bases between. The CDR3 spans 14 residues. CDR3 region: CASRDGRRNTEAFF. CDR3 bases: TGTGCCAGCAGAGACGGGCGGAGGAACACTGAAGCTTTCTTT.

J is TRBJ2-2 and V is TRBV2; D gene unclear. Per germline, CDR1 SNHLY and CDR2 FYNNEI. V shed 2 bases and J shed 4 bases, with 11 bases lying between them. The CDR3 has 15 amino acids. The CDR3 loop is CASSERTVPTGELFF. In DNA, the CDR3 is TGTGCCAGCAGTGAACGGACGGTCCCCACCGGGGAGCTGTTTTTT.